This T cell receptor beta chain stems from a study of T cell responses to AZD1222 COVID-19 vaccine. A word on this clone: The target antigen is unknown. This CDR3 is also generated by other DNA sequences in the sample.

Germline loops: CDR1 MDHEN, CDR2 SYDVKM. The CDR3 spans 15 residues. V was pared by 6 bases and J by 2 bases, with 5 bases of the junction left unmatched. The method was immunoSEQ multiplex PCR; TCRdb's version includes in-frame clones alone and lacks a portion of them. The table records approximately 110,000 clones, 89% of them present only once. Study findings and constraints: Sampled repertoires all dated from after the peak T cell response. Two AZD1222 doses significantly raised spike-specific TCR breadth and depth over controls. Mapped onto spike, vaccine-associated CD4 TCRs spanned it and were dominant at 160-218 and 743-854. Baseline testing showed seropositivity in only five to seven AZD1222 recipients.

The genes are TRBV28 and TRBJ2-7; 12 nucleotides align to TRBD2. The TCR originated in an adult who received the AZD1222 COVID-19 vaccine. Here the sequenced sample was peripheral blood, taken 28 days after the second AZD1222 dose. The CDR3 sequence is CASRQLAGGTYEQYF. The DNA for the CDR3 is TGTGCCAGCAGGCAACTAGCGGGAGGTACCTACGAGCAGTACTTC.